This T cell receptor (beta chain) is from a study of shared clonotypes between healthy human individuals. Study-level findings and limits: Non-shared clonotypes had lower generation probabilities than clonotypes shared by all four sorted-subset donors. Sorted-subset sequencing was shown by rarefaction to be incomplete despite large depth.

The repertoire was sequenced with immunoSEQ multiplex PCR; TCRdb's copy has only in-frame clones and lacks some. The table includes millions of clones, approximately 95% detected once. In regard to this clone: Its antigen remains unidentified.

V lost 2 bases and J lost 4, with 11 bases in between. The V gene's germline CDR1 is SGHVS and CDR2 FNYEAQ. This CDR3 is 14 amino acids long. Input material: naive CD4+ T cells from PBMCs. Subset denoted: CD45RA+ positively selected. The sequence derives from a man aged 18-30 years in good health. Some clones in this sample may be carry-over from other donors' samples. The chain recombines TRBV7-6 with TRBJ1-2; D gene ambiguous. The CDR3 sequence is CASSLMRRIYGYTF. The CDR3, as DNA: TGTGCCAGCAGCTTAATGCGGCGGATCTATGGCTACACCTTC.